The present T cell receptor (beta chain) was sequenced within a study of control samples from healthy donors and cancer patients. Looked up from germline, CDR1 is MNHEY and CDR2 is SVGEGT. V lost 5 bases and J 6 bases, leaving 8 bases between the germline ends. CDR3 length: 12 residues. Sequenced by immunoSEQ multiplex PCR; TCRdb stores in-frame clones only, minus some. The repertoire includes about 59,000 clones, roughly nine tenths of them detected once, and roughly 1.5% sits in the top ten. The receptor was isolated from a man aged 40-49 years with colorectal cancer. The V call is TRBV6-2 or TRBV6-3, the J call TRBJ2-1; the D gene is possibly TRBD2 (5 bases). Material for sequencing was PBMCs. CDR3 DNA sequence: TGTGCCAGCAGTCGCGGGCTCAATGAGCAGTTCTTC. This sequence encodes CASSRGLNEQFF.